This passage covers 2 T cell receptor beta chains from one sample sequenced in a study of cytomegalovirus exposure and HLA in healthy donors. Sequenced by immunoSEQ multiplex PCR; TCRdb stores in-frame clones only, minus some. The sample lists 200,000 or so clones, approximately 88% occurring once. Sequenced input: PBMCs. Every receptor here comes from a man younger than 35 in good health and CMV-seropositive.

The CDR3 nucleotides are TGTGCCAGCAGCTCCGCCGGGACAGGGGCCTACGAGCAGTACTTC. This encodes CASSSAGTGAYEQYF. The chain recombines TRBV7-2 with TRBJ2-7; the match to TRBD1 covers 10 bases. V lost 4 bases and J lost 2; bases outside the gene matches: 5. The CDR3 length is 15 residues. Looked up from germline, CDR1 is SGHTA and CDR2 is FQGNSA.

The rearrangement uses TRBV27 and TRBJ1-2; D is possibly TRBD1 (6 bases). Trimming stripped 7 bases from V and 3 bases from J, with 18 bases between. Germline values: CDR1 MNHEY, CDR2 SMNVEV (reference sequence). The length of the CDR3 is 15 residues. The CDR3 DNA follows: TGTGCCAGCAAGACCTTAGGACAGTCCGACTATGGCTACACCTTC. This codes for CASKTLGQSDYGYTF.